Sequencing of this T cell receptor beta chain was carried out in a study of T cells in Graves' hyperthyroidism and ophthalmopathy. This clonotype was recorded many times. From RNA transcripts, TCR beta CDR3 regions were amplified. Using the HTBI primer set, a first-round RT-PCR was run on the TCR CDR3. A single record per CDR3 protein comes from TCRdb applying MiXCR to the multiplex PCR reads. The profile shows around 380,000 distinct CDR3 sequences, about 14% of them singletons. With 6 bases removed from V and 5 bases from J, the gap between germline ends came to 5 bases. Germline assignment: CDR1 SQVTM and CDR2 ANQGSEA. The CDR3 totals 10 residues.

This chain links TRBV29-1 with TRBJ2-1; no definite D call. Sequencing used blood. The clonotype originates from a man aged 30 to 45 with Graves' hyperthyroidism that later progressed to Graves' ophthalmopathy. The CDR3, as DNA: TGCAGCGTCTCTGACAATGAGCAGTTCTTC. This gives the protein CSVSDNEQFF.